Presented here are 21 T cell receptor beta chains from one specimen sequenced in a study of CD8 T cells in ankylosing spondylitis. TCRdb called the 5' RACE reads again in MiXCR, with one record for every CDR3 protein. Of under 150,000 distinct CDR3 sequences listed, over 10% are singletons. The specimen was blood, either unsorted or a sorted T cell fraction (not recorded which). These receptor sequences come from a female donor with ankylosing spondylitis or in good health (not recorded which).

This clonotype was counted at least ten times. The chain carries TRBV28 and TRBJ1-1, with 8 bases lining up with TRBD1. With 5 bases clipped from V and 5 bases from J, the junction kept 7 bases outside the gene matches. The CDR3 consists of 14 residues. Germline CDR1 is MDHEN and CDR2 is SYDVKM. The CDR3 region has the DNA TGTGCCAGCAGTCCCTCAGGGGGCTGGACTGAAGCTTTCTTT. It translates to CASSPSGGWTEAFF.

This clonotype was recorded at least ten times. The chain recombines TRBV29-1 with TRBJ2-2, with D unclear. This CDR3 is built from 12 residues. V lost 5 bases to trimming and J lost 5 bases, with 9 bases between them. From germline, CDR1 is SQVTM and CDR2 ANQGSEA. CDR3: CSVQTQTGELFF. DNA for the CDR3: TGCAGCGTTCAGACACAAACCGGGGAGCTGTTTTTT.

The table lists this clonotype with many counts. DNA for the CDR3: TGTGCCACCAGTGAGCAGGGACTAGCGGGACGTGACGAGCAGTTCTTC. Its protein product is CATSEQGLAGRDEQFF. The chain is built from TRBV24-1 and TRBJ2-1; TRBD2 agrees at 13 bases. This CDR3 contains 16 residues. The germline V gene encodes CDR1 KGHDR and CDR2 SFDVKD. Trimming cost V 4 bases and J 10 bases; bases outside gene matches: 9.

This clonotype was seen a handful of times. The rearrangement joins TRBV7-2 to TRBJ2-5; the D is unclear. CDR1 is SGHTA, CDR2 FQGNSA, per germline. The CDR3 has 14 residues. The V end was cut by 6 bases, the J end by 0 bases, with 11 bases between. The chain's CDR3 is CASRLLGYQETQYF. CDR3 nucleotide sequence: TGTGCCAGCAGGCTCTTGGGGTACCAAGAGACCCAGTACTTC.

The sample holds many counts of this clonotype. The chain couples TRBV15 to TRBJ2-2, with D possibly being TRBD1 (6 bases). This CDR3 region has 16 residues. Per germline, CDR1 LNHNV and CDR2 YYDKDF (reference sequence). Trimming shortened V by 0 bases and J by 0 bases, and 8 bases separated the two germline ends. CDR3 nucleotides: TGTGCCACCAGCAGAGAAACAGGGTCGAACACCGGGGAGCTGTTTTTT. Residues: CATSRETGSNTGELFF.

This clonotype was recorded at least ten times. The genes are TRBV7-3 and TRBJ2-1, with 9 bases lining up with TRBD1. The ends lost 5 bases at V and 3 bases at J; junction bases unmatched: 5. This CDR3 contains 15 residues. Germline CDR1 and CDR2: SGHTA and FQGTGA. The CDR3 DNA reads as TGTGCCAGCAGCCAACGGACAGGGGACTACAATGAGCAGTTCTTC. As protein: CASSQRTGDYNEQFF.

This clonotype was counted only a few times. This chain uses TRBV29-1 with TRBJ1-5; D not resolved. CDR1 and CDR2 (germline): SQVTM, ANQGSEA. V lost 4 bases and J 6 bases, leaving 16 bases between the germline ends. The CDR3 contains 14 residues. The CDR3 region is CSVGGEGFGQPQHF. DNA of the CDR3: TGCAGCGTTGGCGGTGAGGGTTTCGGTCAGCCCCAGCATTTT. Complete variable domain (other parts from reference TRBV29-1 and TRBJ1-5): SAVISQKPSRDICQRGTSLTIQCQVDSQVTMMFWYRQQPGQSLTLIATANQGSEATYESGFVIDKFPISRPNLTFSTLTVSNMSPEDSSIYLCSVGGEGFGQPQHFGDGTRLSIL.

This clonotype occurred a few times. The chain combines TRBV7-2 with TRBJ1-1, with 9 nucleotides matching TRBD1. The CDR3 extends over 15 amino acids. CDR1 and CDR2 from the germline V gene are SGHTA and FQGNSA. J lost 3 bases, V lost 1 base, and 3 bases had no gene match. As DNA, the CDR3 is TGTGCCAGCAGCTTAGTGGGGACAGGGCACACTGAAGCTTTCTTT. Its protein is CASSLVGTGHTEAFF.

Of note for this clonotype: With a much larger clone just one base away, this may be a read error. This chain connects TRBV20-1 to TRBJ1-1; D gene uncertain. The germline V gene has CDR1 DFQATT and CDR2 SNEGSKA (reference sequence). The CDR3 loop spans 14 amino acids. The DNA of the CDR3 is TGCAGTGCTCTCAACTTTACCGGTGGTACTGAAGTTTTCTTT. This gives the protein CSALNFTGGTEVFF.

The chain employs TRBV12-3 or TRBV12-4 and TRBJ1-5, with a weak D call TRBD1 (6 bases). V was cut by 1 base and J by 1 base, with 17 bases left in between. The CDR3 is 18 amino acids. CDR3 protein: CASSLGVGGAGSNQPQHF. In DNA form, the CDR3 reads TGTGCCAGCAGTTTAGGGGTCGGGGGGGCGGGGAGCAATCAGCCCCAGCATTTT.

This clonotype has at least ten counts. CDR3 region: CSASVGVGEKLFF. CDR3 nucleotide sequence: TGCAGTGCTAGTGTAGGGGTCGGCGAAAAACTGTTTTTT. This chain uses TRBV20-1 with TRBJ1-4; D might be TRBD1 (5 bases). Germline values: CDR1 DFQATT, CDR2 SNEGSKA (reference sequence). The CDR3 length is 13 residues. Trimming removed 3 bases from V and 8 bases from J, with 13 bases in between.

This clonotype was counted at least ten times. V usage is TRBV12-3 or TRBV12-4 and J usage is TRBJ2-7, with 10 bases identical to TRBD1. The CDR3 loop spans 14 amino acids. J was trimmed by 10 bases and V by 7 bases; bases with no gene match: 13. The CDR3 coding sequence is TGTGCCAGCATTGCGGACAGGGGGTACCTCGGCCAGTACTTC. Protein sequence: CASIADRGYLGQYF.

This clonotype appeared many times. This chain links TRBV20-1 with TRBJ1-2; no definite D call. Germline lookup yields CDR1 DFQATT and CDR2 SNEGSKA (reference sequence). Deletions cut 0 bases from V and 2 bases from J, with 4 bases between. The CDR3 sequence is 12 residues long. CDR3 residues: CSAREPNYGYTF. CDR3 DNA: TGCAGTGCTAGAGAACCCAACTATGGCTACACCTTC.

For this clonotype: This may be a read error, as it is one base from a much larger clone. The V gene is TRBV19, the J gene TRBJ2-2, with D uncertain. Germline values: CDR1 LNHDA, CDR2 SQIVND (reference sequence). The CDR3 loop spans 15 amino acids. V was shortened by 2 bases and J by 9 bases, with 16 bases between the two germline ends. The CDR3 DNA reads TGTGCCAGTAGTATATTTCAACAAAACGCCAGGGAGCTGTTTTTT. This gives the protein CASSIFQQNARELFF.

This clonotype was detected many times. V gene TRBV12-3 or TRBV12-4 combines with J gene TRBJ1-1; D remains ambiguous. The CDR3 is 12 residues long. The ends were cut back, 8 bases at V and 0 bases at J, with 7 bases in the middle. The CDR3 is CASSRMNTEAFF. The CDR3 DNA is TGTGCCAGCTCCAGGATGAACACTGAAGCTTTCTTT.

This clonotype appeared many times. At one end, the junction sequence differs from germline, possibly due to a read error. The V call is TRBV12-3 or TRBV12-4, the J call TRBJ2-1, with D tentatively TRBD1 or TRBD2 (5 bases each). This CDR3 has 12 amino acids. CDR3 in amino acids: CASSLGPPAGIF. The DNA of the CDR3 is TGTGCCAGCAGCTTGGGACCCCCCGCTGGGATCTTC.

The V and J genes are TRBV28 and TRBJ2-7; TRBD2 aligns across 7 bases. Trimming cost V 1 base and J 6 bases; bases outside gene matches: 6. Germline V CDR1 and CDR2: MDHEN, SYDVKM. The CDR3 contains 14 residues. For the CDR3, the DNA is TGTGCCAGCAGTTTATTTGCGGGAGAGGGCGAGCAGTACTTC. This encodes CASSLFAGEGEQYF.

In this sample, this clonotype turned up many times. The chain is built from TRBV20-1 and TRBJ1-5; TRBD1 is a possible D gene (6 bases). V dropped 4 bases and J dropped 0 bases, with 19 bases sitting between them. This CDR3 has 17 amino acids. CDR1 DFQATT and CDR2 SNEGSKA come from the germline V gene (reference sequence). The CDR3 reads CSATDSFESYSNQPQHF. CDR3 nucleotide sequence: TGCAGTGCTACGGACAGCTTCGAGTCCTATAGCAATCAGCCCCAGCATTTT.

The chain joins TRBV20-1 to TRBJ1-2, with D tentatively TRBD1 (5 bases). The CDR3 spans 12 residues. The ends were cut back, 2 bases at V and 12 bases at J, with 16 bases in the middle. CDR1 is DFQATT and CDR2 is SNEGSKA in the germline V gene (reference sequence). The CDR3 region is CSARNRDSKNTF. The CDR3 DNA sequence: TGCAGTGCTAGAAACCGGGACTCCAAGAACACCTTC.

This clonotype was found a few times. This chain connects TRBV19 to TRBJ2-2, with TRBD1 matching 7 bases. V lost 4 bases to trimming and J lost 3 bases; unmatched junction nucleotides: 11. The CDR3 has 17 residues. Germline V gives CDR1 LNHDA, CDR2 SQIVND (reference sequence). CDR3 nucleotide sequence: TGTGCCAGTAGTACCATAATATACAGGGGCGACACCGGGGAGCTGTTTTTT. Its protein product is CASSTIIYRGDTGELFF.

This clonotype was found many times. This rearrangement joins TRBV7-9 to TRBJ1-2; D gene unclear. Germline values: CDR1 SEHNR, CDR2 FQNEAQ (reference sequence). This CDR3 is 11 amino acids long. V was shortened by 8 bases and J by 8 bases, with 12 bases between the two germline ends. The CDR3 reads CASASVGGYTF. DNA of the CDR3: TGTGCCAGCGCCTCGGTTGGAGGCTACACCTTC.